This TCR beta chain was identified in a study of blood T cell repertoires in COVID-19. Study details: The origin of the acute and convalescent COVID-19 samples was the United States, Italy and Spain.

Authors' processing steps: Reference gene primer amplification yielded estimated nucleated cell counts. Clones were read by immunoSEQ multiplex PCR, and TCRdb kept only the in-frame ones, dropping some. V, J and clone size are those of that table, while D and trimming were read from the DNA. The table lists 35,000 to 45,000 clones, 75% to 90% of them singletons. Material: peripheral blood. This TCR came from a man aged 60 to 69 with acute or convalescent COVID-19.

Here the CDR3 DNA reads TGTGCCAGCAGCGTACTGACAGGTTTTAGTTTGTCGGATGGCTACACCTTC. Translated: CASSVLTGFSLSDGYTF. V gene TRBV7-9 combines with J gene TRBJ1-2; possibly TRBD1 for D (6 bases). The germline V gene has CDR1 SEHNR and CDR2 FQNEAQ (reference sequence). V gave up 5 bases and J gave up 6 bases, with 25 bases separating them. The length of the CDR3 is 17 residues.